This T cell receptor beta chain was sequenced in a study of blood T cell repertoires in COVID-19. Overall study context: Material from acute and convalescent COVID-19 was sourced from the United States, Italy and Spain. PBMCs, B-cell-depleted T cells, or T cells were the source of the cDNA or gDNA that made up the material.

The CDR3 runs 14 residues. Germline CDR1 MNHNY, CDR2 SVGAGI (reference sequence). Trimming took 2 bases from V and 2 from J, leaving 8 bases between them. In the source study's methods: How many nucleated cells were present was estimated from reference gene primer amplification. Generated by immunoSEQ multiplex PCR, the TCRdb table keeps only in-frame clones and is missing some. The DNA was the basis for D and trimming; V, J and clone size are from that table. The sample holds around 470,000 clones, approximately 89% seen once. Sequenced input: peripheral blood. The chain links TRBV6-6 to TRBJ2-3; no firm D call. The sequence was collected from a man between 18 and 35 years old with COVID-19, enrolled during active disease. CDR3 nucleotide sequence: TGTGCCAGCAGTTACGACTCACTCACAGATACGCAGTATTTT. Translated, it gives CASSYDSLTDTQYF.